The TCR beta chain under discussion was sequenced for a study of blood T cell repertoires in COVID-19. Only in-frame clones appear in the TCRdb table, and some are missing; sequencing was by immunoSEQ multiplex PCR. The table has fewer than 400,000 clones, approximately 88% seen once. Cohort placement rested on clinical history that participants reported themselves. Two consecutive negative NP/OP PCR tests, clearance, or resolved symptoms defined Cohort 3 recovery. The TCR was taken from a woman younger than 30 who had recovered from COVID-19. Sequenced input: PBMCs or T cells enriched from blood (not recorded which).

Here the CDR3 reads CASTLLANYGYTF. The CDR3, as DNA: TGTGCCAGCACCCTGTTAGCTAACTATGGCTACACCTTC. The V gene is TRBV28, the J gene TRBJ1-2; D unclear. Trimming took off 7 bases at V and 0 bases at J, with 9 bases between the two ends. CDR3 length: 13 residues. Germline CDR1 reads MDHEN; CDR2 reads SYDVKM.